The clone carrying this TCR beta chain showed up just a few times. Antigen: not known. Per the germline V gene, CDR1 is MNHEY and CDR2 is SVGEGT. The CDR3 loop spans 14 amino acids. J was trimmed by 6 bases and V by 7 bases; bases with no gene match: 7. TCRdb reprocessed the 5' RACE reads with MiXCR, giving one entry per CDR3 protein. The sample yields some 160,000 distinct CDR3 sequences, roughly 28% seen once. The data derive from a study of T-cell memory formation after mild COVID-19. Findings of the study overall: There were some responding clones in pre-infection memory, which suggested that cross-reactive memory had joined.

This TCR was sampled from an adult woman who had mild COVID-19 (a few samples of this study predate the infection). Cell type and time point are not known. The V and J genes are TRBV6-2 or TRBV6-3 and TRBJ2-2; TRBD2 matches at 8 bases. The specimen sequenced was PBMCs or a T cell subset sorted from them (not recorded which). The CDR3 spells CASTVAGSAGELFF. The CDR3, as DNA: TGTGCCAGCACCGTAGCGGGGTCTGCCGGGGAGCTGTTTTTT.